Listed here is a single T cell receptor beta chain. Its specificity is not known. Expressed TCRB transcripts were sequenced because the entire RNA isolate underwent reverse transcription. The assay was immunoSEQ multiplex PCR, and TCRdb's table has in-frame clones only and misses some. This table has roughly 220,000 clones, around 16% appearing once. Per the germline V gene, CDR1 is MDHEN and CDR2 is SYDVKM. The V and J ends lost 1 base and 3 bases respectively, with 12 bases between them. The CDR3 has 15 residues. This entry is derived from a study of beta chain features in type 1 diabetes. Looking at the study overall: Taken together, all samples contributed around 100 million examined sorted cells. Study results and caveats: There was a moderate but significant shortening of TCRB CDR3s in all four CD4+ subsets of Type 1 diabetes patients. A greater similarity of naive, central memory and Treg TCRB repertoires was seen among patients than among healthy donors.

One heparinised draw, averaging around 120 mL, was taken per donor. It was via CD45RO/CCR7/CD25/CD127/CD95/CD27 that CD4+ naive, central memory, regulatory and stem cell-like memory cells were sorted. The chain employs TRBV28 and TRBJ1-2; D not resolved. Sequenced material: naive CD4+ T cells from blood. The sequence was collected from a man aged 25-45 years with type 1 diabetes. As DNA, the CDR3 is TGTGCCAGCAGTTTATCCTCTCGAGGGTACTATGGCTACACCTTC. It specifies CASSLSSRGYYGYTF.